The source of this T cell receptor beta chain is a study of cytomegalovirus exposure and HLA in healthy donors. 13 Jbeta primers and 60 Vbeta primers were used for the PCR. TCRdb's table, derived via immunoSEQ multiplex PCR, lists solely in-frame clones and lacks some. The profile shows 100,000 to 150,000 clones, about 71% of them singletons. Donors likely had unrecorded immune exposures despite being nominally healthy when sampled. About this clone itself: Its target is not known.

Study results and limitations: Associated with cytomegalovirus, according to the listing, were 150 to 200 TCR beta chains.

The CDR3 has 16 residues. V dropped 5 bases and J dropped 5; count of bases not matched to a gene: 7. The germline gives CDR1 MDHEN, CDR2 SYDVKM. The sequence was obtained from a woman between 45 and 60 years old in good health and CMV-seronegative. Sequenced material: PBMCs. The chain employs TRBV28 and TRBJ2-3, with TRBD2 matching 13 bases. The CDR3 DNA follows: TGTGCCAGCAGTACACCGGGACTAGCGGGACGAGATACGCAGTATTTT. Translated: CASSTPGLAGRDTQYF.